These 26 T cell receptor beta chains originate from one sample sequenced in a study of T cells in Graves' hyperthyroidism and ophthalmopathy. The source material, RNA transcripts, was used to amplify TCR beta CDR3 regions. When the TCR CDR3 underwent first-round RT-PCR, the HTBI primer set was used. Using its own MiXCR run on the multiplex PCR reads, TCRdb lists one record per CDR3 protein. In the table there are 650,000 to 750,000 distinct CDR3 sequences, about 15% of which are singletons. Sequenced sample: blood. These receptors all stem from a woman younger than 35 with Graves' hyperthyroidism.

This clonotype appeared many times. This chain links TRBV2 with TRBJ1-1; no definite D call. This CDR3 spans 14 amino acids. Germline V gene sequence: CDR1 SNHLY, CDR2 FYNNEI. CDR3 bases: TGTGTCAGTAGGAGGGTAGGGCAGAACACTGAAGCTTTCTTT. Amino acids: CVSRRVGQNTEAFF.

This clonotype was counted at least ten times. The V gene is TRBV6-1, the J gene TRBJ2-7; perhaps TRBD2 as D (6 bases). V dropped 7 bases and J dropped 6 bases, with 16 bases sitting between them. This CDR3 comprises 13 residues. Germline assignment: CDR1 MNHNS and CDR2 SASEGT. CDR3 protein: CASNEGPGLEQYF. CDR3 coding DNA: TGTGCCAGCAACGAGGGGCCGGGACTCGAGCAGTACTTC.

This clonotype was picked up many times. This chain uses TRBV5-1 with TRBJ2-7, with D tentatively TRBD2 (5 bases). CDR3 length: 14 amino acids. Trimming removed 0 bases from V and 6 bases from J, with 13 bases in between. CDR1 is SGHRS, CDR2 YFSETQ, per germline. This CDR3 is CASSLDPGTGEQYF. In DNA form, the CDR3 reads TGCGCCAGCAGCTTGGATCCGGGAACTGGCGAGCAGTACTTC.

This chain uses TRBV30 with TRBJ1-2; 7 bases align to TRBD1. This CDR3 contains 14 residues. The V gene end was trimmed by 0 bases and the J gene end by 6 bases; junction bases not matched to a gene: 7. Germline CDR1 and CDR2: GTSNPN and SVGIG (reference sequence). CDR3 amino acids: CAWSVLRGHNGYTF. As DNA, the CDR3 is TGTGCCTGGAGTGTACTAAGGGGGCATAATGGCTACACCTTC.

Only a few counts were recorded for this clonotype. Here the CDR3 reads CASSSPDLAGVANEQFF. The CDR3, as DNA: TGTGCCAGCAGTTCCCCCGATCTAGCGGGAGTAGCCAATGAGCAGTTCTTC. J is TRBJ2-1 and V is TRBV6-5; the match to TRBD2 covers 10 bases. The CDR3 consists of 17 residues. Germline V gene data show CDR1 as MNHEY and CDR2 as SVGAGI. V trimming: 4 bases; J trimming: 6 bases; junction bases outside the gene matches: 12.

This clonotype was counted at least ten times. The V call is TRBV7-9, the J call TRBJ2-5, with TRBD2 as a possible D gene (5 bases). The CDR3 is 15 amino acids. CDR1 and CDR2 (germline): SEHNR, FQNEAQ (reference sequence). Trimming stripped 5 bases from V and 4 bases from J, with 17 bases between. CDR3: CASSLGSTGLETQYF. The CDR3 DNA is TGTGCCAGCAGCCTCGGCTCGACTGGACTAGAGACCCAGTACTTC.

This clonotype appeared many times. The rearrangement uses TRBV29-1 and TRBJ1-2; D uncertain. Trimming took 5 bases from V and 7 from J, leaving 8 bases between them. The CDR3 sequence is 10 residues long. Per germline, CDR1 SQVTM and CDR2 ANQGSEA. The CDR3 nucleotides read TGCAGCGTTAGTGTAGGTGGCTACACCTTC. It yields the protein CSVSVGGYTF.

The chain is built from TRBV6-5 and TRBJ2-2; TRBD1 agrees at 9 bases. Germline V gene sequence: CDR1 MNHEY, CDR2 SVGAGI. The trim removed 4 bases at V and 5 bases at J, leaving 5 bases unmatched. The CDR3 loop spans 15 amino acids. CDR3 nucleotide sequence: TGTGCCAGCAGTTCGCGGACAGGGGCGACCGGGGAGCTGTTTTTT. This encodes CASSSRTGATGELFF.

The J gene is TRBJ2-4, the V gene TRBV14; TRBD1 aligns across 10 bases. CDR1 and CDR2 (germline): SGHDN, FVKESK. V shed 4 bases, J shed 7 bases, and the junction held 13 bases outside the gene matches. The CDR3 has 17 amino acids. CDR3 in DNA: TGTGCCAGCAGCCCCTCCCTCGGACAGGGGGTTTATAACATTCAGTACTTC. It yields the protein CASSPSLGQGVYNIQYF.

Note on this clonotype: A much more abundant neighbour one base away suggests this may be a read error. The chain has TRBV2 and TRBJ2-7; 10 bases fit TRBD2. Germline lookup yields CDR1 SNHLY and CDR2 FYNNEI. The CDR3 is 15 amino acids. J gave up 3 bases and V 6 bases, and 8 bases lay outside the gene matches. The CDR3 sequence: CASRVELAGLYEQYF. The CDR3 nucleotides are TGTGCCAGCAGAGTGGAACTAGCGGGGCTCTACGAGCAGTACTTC. The whole variable domain, filled in from reference TRBV2 and TRBJ2-7, reads EPEVTQTPSHQVTQMGQEVILRCVPISNHLYFYWYRQILGQKVEFLVSFYNNEISEKSEIFDDQFSVERPDGSNFTLKIRSTKLEDSAMYFCASRVELAGLYEQYFGPGTRLTVT.

This clonotype was seen a few times. The rearrangement links TRBV4-1 to TRBJ1-1; weak D call: TRBD1 (5 bases). The germline V and J ends were trimmed by 2 bases and 7 bases, with 14 bases remaining between them. Germline CDR1 reads MGHRA; CDR2 reads YSYEKL. CDR3 length equals 14 residues. CDR3 residues: CASSQRSVDIEAFF. CDR3 DNA sequence: TGCGCCAGCAGCCAAAGGTCCGTGGACATTGAAGCTTTCTTT.

Only a few counts were recorded for this clonotype. A read error may account for a junction end that differs from germline. The gene calls are TRBV5-4 and TRBJ2-7, with 12 bases that match TRBD2. This CDR3 is 18 amino acids long. The germline gives CDR1 SGHNT, CDR2 YYREEE (reference sequence). CDR3 coding DNA: TGTGCCACCAGCATACCGGGCCTAGCGGGAGGGCCAGGCTACGAGCAGTACTTC. Translating gives CATSIPGLAGGPGYEQYF.

This clonotype was seen ten or more times. This rearrangement joins TRBV5-5 to TRBJ2-1, with D unclear. Germline V lookup: CDR1 SGHKS, CDR2 YYEKEE (reference sequence). Between the trimmed V and J ends, which lost 6 bases and 0 bases, there was a span of 10 bases. The CDR3 runs 14 residues. The CDR3 protein is CASNLIYSYNEQFF. The CDR3 DNA reads as TGTGCCAGCAACCTAATTTACTCCTACAATGAGCAGTTCTTC. Full variable domain (missing parts from reference TRBV5-5 and TRBJ2-1): DAGVTQSPTHLIKTRGQQVTLRCSPISGHKSVSWYQQVLGQGPQFIFQYYEKEERGRGNFPDRFSARQFPNYSSELNVNALLLGDSALYLCASNLIYSYNEQFFGPGTRLTVL.

This clonotype was counted many times. The chain employs TRBV2 and TRBJ2-1; tentatively, D is TRBD2 (5 bases). This CDR3 is built from 15 residues. The V and J ends lost 5 bases and 0 bases respectively, with 11 bases between them. From germline, CDR1 is SNHLY and CDR2 FYNNEI. The CDR3 is CASSSTTTSYNEQFF. The CDR3 DNA sequence: TGTGCCAGCAGTTCGACTACTACCTCCTACAATGAGCAGTTCTTC. The full variable domain, completed using reference TRBV2 and TRBJ2-1, is EPEVTQTPSHQVTQMGQEVILRCVPISNHLYFYWYRQILGQKVEFLVSFYNNEISEKSEIFDDQFSVERPDGSNFTLKIRSTKLEDSAMYFCASSSTTTSYNEQFFGPGTRLTVL.

At least ten counts were recorded for this clonotype. The chain carries TRBV7-2 and TRBJ2-5, with D possibly TRBD1 on 6 matching bases. Germline values: CDR1 SGHTA, CDR2 FQGNSA. The V gene lost 6 bases and the J gene lost 5 bases, with 16 bases spanning the gap. CDR3 length: 14 amino acids. The CDR3 nucleotides read TGTGCCAGCAGTTTTGGGGGCCGGCGGGAGACCCAGTACTTC. As protein: CASSFGGRRETQYF. The whole variable domain, filled in from reference TRBV7-2 and TRBJ2-5, reads GAGVSQSPSNKVTEKGKDVELRCDPISGHTALYWYRQSLGQGLEFLIYFQGNSAPDKSGLPSDRFSAERTGGSVSTLTIQRTQQEDSAVYLCASSFGGRRETQYFGPGTRLLVL.

This clonotype was counted a few times. This chain links TRBV30 with TRBJ1-1; no reliable D call. The germline gives CDR1 GTSNPN, CDR2 SVGIG (reference sequence). With 3 bases removed from V and 1 base from J, the gap between germline ends came to 9 bases. The CDR3 runs to 13 residues. CDR3 in amino acids: CAWRFDRNTEAFF. The CDR3 DNA follows: TGTGCCTGGAGATTCGACCGGAACACTGAAGCTTTCTTT.

This clonotype was detected only a few times. This sequence joins TRBV27 and TRBJ1-2; no reliable D call. The CDR3 has 13 residues. Germline values: CDR1 MNHEY, CDR2 SMNVEV (reference sequence). V was trimmed by 0 bases and J by 8 bases, leaving 10 bases between them. The CDR3 here is CASSLSGLQGYTF. The DNA for the CDR3 is TGTGCCAGCAGTTTATCGGGGTTGCAAGGCTACACCTTC.

Concerning this clonotype: A much larger clone sits a single nucleotide away, making a read error possible. The rearrangement joins TRBV11-2 to TRBJ1-5; D is unresolved. Germline V gene data show CDR1 as SGHAT and CDR2 as FQNNGV. The CDR3 consists of 14 residues. The CDR3 DNA reads TGTGCCAGCAGCCCGAAGGCAATTTCTCAGCCCCAGCGTTTT. This sequence encodes CASSPKAISQPQRF.

The CDR3 DNA sequence: TGTGCCAGCAAGGACAGCCACAATCAGCCCCAGCATTTT. It is translated as CASKDSHNQPQHF. The chain has TRBV6-2 or TRBV6-3 and TRBJ1-5; D perhaps matches TRBD1 (6 bases). This CDR3 has 13 amino acids. The ends were cut back, 7 bases at V and 3 bases at J, with 10 bases in the middle. Per germline, CDR1 MNHEY and CDR2 SVGEGT.

With regard to this clonotype: One end of the junction varies from germline; a read error may be responsible. The J gene is TRBJ2-3, the V gene TRBV27, with D tentatively TRBD1 or TRBD2 (5 bases each). CDR1 and CDR2 (germline): MNHEY, SMNVEV (reference sequence). This CDR3 spans 15 amino acids. The CDR3 DNA sequence: TGTGCCAGCAGTTTGAGGGGAGTGGACACAGATACGAAGTATTTT. Amino acid sequence: CASSLRGVDTDTKYF.

This clonotype was counted at least ten times. The junction departs from the called germline gene at one end, perhaps through a read error. The CDR3 DNA sequence: TGTGCCAGCAGCGTTGCGGGAGGGCCGAAGACCGGGGAGCTGTTTTTT. Translating gives CASSVAGGPKTGELFF. The V and J genes are TRBV12-3 or TRBV12-4 and TRBJ2-2, with TRBD2 identical over 9 bases. The CDR3 covers 16 residues.

The genes are TRBV7-2 and TRBJ2-2, with D unclear. Trimming took 1 base from V and 4 from J, leaving 10 bases between them. The CDR3 is made up of 15 amino acids. Germline-derived CDR1 and CDR2 are SGHTA and FQGNSA. CDR3 sequence reads: CASSLEGSFTGELFF. The CDR3 DNA sequence: TGTGCCAGCAGCTTAGAGGGCAGCTTCACCGGGGAGCTGTTTTTT.

V and J are TRBV3-1 and TRBJ2-1, with D unclear. Germline V gene lookup returns CDR1 LGHDT and CDR2 YNNKEL (reference sequence). This CDR3 comprises 14 residues. V shed 3 bases and J shed 4 bases, with 10 bases lying between them. CDR3 DNA sequence: TGTGCCAGCAGCCAGGCTGACTCTTACAATGAGCAGTTCTTC. Amino acid sequence: CASSQADSYNEQFF.

V usage is TRBV2 and J usage is TRBJ2-3; TRBD2 matches 12 bases. Losses at the gene ends were 4 bases for V and 4 bases for J; bases not matched to a gene: 6. The germline V gene encodes CDR1 SNHLY and CDR2 FYNNEI. The CDR3 has 16 residues. CDR3 DNA: TGTGCCAGCAGTGGCCGACTAGCGGGAGTGGCAGATACGCAGTATTTT. Translation: CASSGRLAGVADTQYF.

The chain recombines TRBV28 with TRBJ1-1, with 8 bases aligning to TRBD1. Germline CDR1 is MDHEN and CDR2 is SYDVKM. This CDR3 spans 16 amino acids. Trimming at V came to 5 bases and at J to 0 bases, leaving 8 bases not matched to a gene. The CDR3 sequence: CASSPTGQALNTEAFF. DNA for the CDR3: TGTGCCAGCAGTCCGACGGGACAGGCGTTGAACACTGAAGCTTTCTTT.

The J gene is TRBJ2-1, the V gene TRBV7-9, with 11 bases lining up with TRBD2. This CDR3 has 16 residues. The germline V gene has CDR1 SEHNR and CDR2 FQNEAQ (reference sequence). V was clipped by 5 bases and J by 7 bases; unmatched bases: 10. CDR3 DNA sequence: TGTGCCAGCAGCCCCGCCGGGACTAGCGGTCTAAATGAGCAGTTCTTC. This translates into CASSPAGTSGLNEQFF.